This TCR beta chain comes out of a study of shared clonotypes between healthy human individuals. The assay used deep level. Method: immunoSEQ multiplex PCR; TCRdb's copy keeps in-frame clones and lacks some. The data show 630,000 or so clones, roughly 98% seen once. In the naive CD8 group, cells lacked CD45RO and were positively selected for CCR7, so terminally differentiated effector memory CD45RA+ cells were left out. Trimming shortened V by 8 bases and J by 5 bases, and 13 bases separated the two germline ends. Germline assignment: CDR1 SGHNT and CDR2 YENEEA. This CDR3 has 13 amino acids. The sample was naive CD8+ T cells sorted from blood. This rearrangement joins TRBV11-3 to TRBJ2-1; D is perhaps TRBD2 (5 bases). The receptor was isolated from a man younger than 40 in good health. The CDR3: CASSWESNNEQFF. The CDR3 coding sequence is TGTGCCAGCTCGTGGGAGTCCAACAATGAGCAGTTCTTC. Supplemented by reference TRBV11-3 and TRBJ2-1, the full variable domain reads EAGVVQSPRYKIIEKKQPVAFWCNPISGHNTLYWYLQNLGQGPELLIRYENEEAVDDSQLPKDRFSAERLKGVDSTLKIQPAELGDSAVYLCASSWESNNEQFFGPGTRLTVL.